The next 30 T cell receptor beta chains were all read from a single sample in a study of cytomegalovirus exposure and HLA in healthy donors. The PCR used 60 Vbeta and 13 Jbeta primers. Some clones are missing from TCRdb's copy, which holds only in-frame ones; the method was immunoSEQ multiplex PCR. The data hold 160,000 or so clones, with approximately 80% observed a single time. Specimen: PBMCs. These receptors were obtained from a man between 18 and 29 years old in good health and CMV-seropositive.

J is TRBJ1-2 and V is TRBV30; 9 bases agree with TRBD1. The germline CDR1 and CDR2 sequences are GTSNPN and SVGIG (reference sequence). This CDR3 contains 15 residues. The V and J ends lost 4 bases and 1 base, in that order; junction bases with no gene match: 7. This CDR3 reads CAWNLGQGNNYGYTF. Here the CDR3 DNA reads TGTGCCTGGAACTTGGGACAGGGAAATAACTATGGCTACACCTTC.

The chain uses TRBV7-2 and TRBJ1-2; 7 bases agree with TRBD1. Germline CDR1 SGHTA, CDR2 FQGNSA. This CDR3 has 15 residues. V was pared by 5 bases and J by 4 bases, with 10 bases of the junction left unmatched. CDR3 residues: CASSQEGAVVYGYTF. The CDR3, as DNA: TGTGCCAGCAGCCAGGAGGGGGCTGTAGTCTATGGCTACACCTTC.

This clone has a handful of counts. CDR3 residues: CASSLTGSNTEAFF. The CDR3 region has the DNA TGTGCCAGCAGCTTAACGGGGTCGAACACTGAAGCTTTCTTT. The rearrangement uses TRBV7-9 and TRBJ1-1, with D unclear. This CDR3 spans 14 amino acids. Germline CDR1 reads SEHNR; CDR2 reads FQNEAQ (reference sequence). With 2 bases removed from V and 1 base from J, the gap between germline ends came to 8 bases.

The chain has TRBV9 and TRBJ1-5; the D is unclear. Germline CDR1 and CDR2: SGDLS and YYNGEE. The germline V and J ends were trimmed by 0 bases and 7 bases, with 14 bases remaining between them. The CDR3 is 15 amino acids. For the CDR3, the DNA is TGTGCCAGCAGCGTAGACGCGGAGACGAGGCAGCCCCAGCATTTT. The encoded protein is CASSVDAETRQPQHF.

V is TRBV21-1 and J is TRBJ2-3; TRBD2 is the table's D call and was not checked against the DNA. TRBV21-1 is labeled a pseudogene. CDR3 size: 15 residues. As DNA, the CDR3 is TGTGCCAGCAGCTCTCAGGCGGGGTGGGCAGGTACGCAGTATTTT. Translation gives CASSSQAGWAGTQYF.

CDR3 nucleotides: TGTGCCAGCAGCTCCCACGGAGGGGGGGCAGGGGCCAACGTCCTGACTTTC. Its protein is CASSSHGGGAGANVLTF. V and J are TRBV7-9 and TRBJ2-6; tentative D call: TRBD2 (7 bases). The germline V gene has CDR1 SEHNR and CDR2 FQNEAQ (reference sequence). The germline V and J ends were trimmed by 4 bases and 4 bases, with 17 bases remaining between them. CDR3 length equals 17 residues.

The rearrangement links TRBV2 to TRBJ2-7, with 12 bases fitting TRBD1. This CDR3 has 14 amino acids. The germline V gene has CDR1 SNHLY and CDR2 FYNNEI. Trimming removed 7 bases from V and 3 bases from J; junction bases left unmatched: 4. DNA for the CDR3: TGTGCCAGCATCCGGGACAGGGGGCTCTACGAGCAGTACTTC. Protein: CASIRDRGLYEQYF.

The rearrangement joins TRBV7-2 to TRBJ1-5, with no clear D. CDR3 length: 15 residues. The V end lost 5 bases, the J end lost 0 bases, and 11 bases lay between the germline ends. Germline CDR1 SGHTA, CDR2 FQGNSA. The CDR3 region has the DNA TGTGCCAGCAGCCAACTCCTAAGTAGCAATCAGCCCCAGCATTTT. Residues: CASSQLLSSNQPQHF.

The J gene is TRBJ1-6, the V gene TRBV6-5; D is perhaps TRBD1 (5 bases). V dropped 7 bases and J dropped 7 bases, with 14 bases sitting between them. CDR1 is MNHEY, CDR2 SVGAGI, per germline. This CDR3 is built from 14 residues. The CDR3 protein is CASTIGTVNSPLHF. CDR3 sequence (DNA): TGTGCCAGCACCATCGGGACTGTAAATTCACCCCTCCACTTT.

Concerning this clone: The junction shows a germline mismatch at one end, possibly a read error. The J gene is TRBJ1-1, the V gene TRBV19, with D maybe TRBD1 (5 bases). Germline assignment: CDR1 LNHDA and CDR2 SQIVND (reference sequence). The CDR3 covers 13 residues. The chain's CDR3 is CASSIGPRADAFF. The CDR3 DNA reads TGTGCCAGTAGTATAGGACCCAGGGCTGACGCTTTCTTT.

This clone appeared a few times. The chain joins TRBV19 to TRBJ2-1; 8 bases map to TRBD2. J lost 8 bases, V lost 10 bases, and 13 bases had no gene match. The CDR3 has 14 amino acids. In germline, CDR1 is LNHDA, CDR2 SQIVND (reference sequence). CDR3 bases: TGTGCCACCCCGATGGTCGGGGGGGTACATGAGCAGTTCTTC. It specifies CATPMVGGVHEQFF.

The rearrangement joins TRBV7-2 to TRBJ2-1; 8 bases map to TRBD2. Germline V gene sequence: CDR1 SGHTA, CDR2 FQGNSA. The ends lost 6 bases at V and 8 bases at J; junction bases unmatched: 6. The CDR3 sequence is 13 residues long. CDR3 amino acids: CASRPAGGYEQFF. Here the CDR3 DNA reads TGTGCCAGCAGGCCGGCGGGGGGCTATGAGCAGTTCTTC.

The chain combines TRBV10-1 with TRBJ2-3, with D perhaps matching TRBD1 (5 bases). Trimming left V 6 bases short and J 7 bases short, with 17 bases between. CDR1 and CDR2 (germline): WNHNN, SYGVQD (reference sequence). CDR3 length equals 14 residues. Written as DNA, the CDR3 is TGCGCCAGCAGCCTGGACAATACCTGGAATACGCAGTATTTT. Translating it yields CASSLDNTWNTQYF.

This rearrangement joins TRBV29-1 to TRBJ1-5, with a possible D match to TRBD1 (6 bases). CDR1 and CDR2 from the germline V gene are SQVTM and ANQGSEA. V was trimmed by 6 bases and J by 0 bases, leaving 12 bases between them. The CDR3 runs to 14 residues. The CDR3 spells CSVRGGNSNQPQHF. DNA for the CDR3: TGCAGCGTCAGAGGGGGTAATAGCAATCAGCCCCAGCATTTT.

This rearrangement joins TRBV28 to TRBJ2-6; D remains unclear. The CDR3 consists of 15 residues. CDR1 MDHEN and CDR2 SYDVKM come from the germline V gene. The V and J ends lost 6 bases and 0 bases respectively, with 9 bases between them. This CDR3 is CASRSLSSGANVLTF. The DNA for the CDR3 is TGTGCCAGCAGGTCACTAAGCTCTGGGGCCAACGTCCTGACTTTC.

CDR3 DNA: TGTGCCAGCAGCTTATTAATCGCGGGGGCGCCTTACAATGAGCAGTTCTTC. Protein sequence: CASSLLIAGAPYNEQFF. The chain couples TRBV7-7 to TRBJ2-1; D possibly corresponds to TRBD2 (7 bases). Trimming stripped 2 bases from V and 4 bases from J, with 18 bases between. CDR3 length: 17 residues. CDR1 and CDR2 (germline): SSHAT, FNYEAQ (reference sequence).

This chain connects TRBV4-3 to TRBJ2-3; 8 bases align to TRBD2. Germline trimming cut 0 bases from V and 2 bases from J; bases unmatched to any gene: 7. In germline, CDR1 is LGHNA, CDR2 YSLEER. CDR3 length: 17 amino acids. CDR3 amino acids: CASSQDLLAGDTDTQYF. CDR3 nucleotide sequence: TGCGCCAGCAGCCAAGATCTCCTAGCGGGCGACACAGATACGCAGTATTTT.

The J gene is TRBJ2-1, the V gene TRBV28, with 16 bases matching TRBD2. There are 16 residues in the CDR3. The V and J ends lost 6 bases and 2 bases, in that order; junction bases with no gene match: 1. Germline loops: CDR1 MDHEN, CDR2 SYDVKM. The CDR3 here is CASRGLAGGTYNEQFF. The CDR3 bases are TGTGCCAGCAGGGGACTAGCGGGAGGGACCTACAATGAGCAGTTCTTC.

The chain has TRBV18 and TRBJ2-3; TRBD1 aligns across 9 bases. The CDR3 loop spans 19 amino acids. Germline-derived CDR1 and CDR2 are KGHSH and LQKENI. V lost 2 bases to trimming and J lost 3 bases; unmatched junction nucleotides: 15. CDR3 nucleotides: TGTGCCAGCTCACCAAGGGTTGGAGGACAGGGGCTACGGACAGATACGCAGTATTTT. Amino acids: CASSPRVGGQGLRTDTQYF.

This chain joins TRBV28 and TRBJ1-5, with D perhaps matching TRBD1 (6 bases). The CDR3 totals 13 residues. The germline V and J ends were trimmed by 10 bases and 3 bases, with 13 bases remaining between them. The germline gives CDR1 MDHEN, CDR2 SYDVKM. The CDR3 region is CAISGTHNQPQHF. CDR3 nucleotides: TGTGCCATCTCCGGGACACACAATCAGCCCCAGCATTTT. Combining the CDR3 with reference TRBV28 and TRBJ1-5 gives the whole variable domain DVKVTQSSRYLVKRTGEKVFLECVQDMDHENMFWYRQDPGLGLRLIYFSYDVKMKEKGDIPEGYSVSREKKERFSLILESASTNQTSMYLCAISGTHNQPQHFGDGTRLSIL.

The chain joins TRBV6-6 to TRBJ2-5, with D perhaps matching TRBD1 (6 bases). Trimming removed 6 bases from V and 5 bases from J, with 22 bases in between. This CDR3 contains 16 residues. Germline CDR1 is MNHNY and CDR2 is SVGAGI (reference sequence). CDR3 coding DNA: TGTGCCAGCAGCTCGGGCCGGGGCAGGGGCCGCGAGACCCAGTACTTC. Protein product: CASSSGRGRGRETQYF.

V usage is TRBV6-4 and J usage is TRBJ1-2; tentative D call: TRBD1 (6 bases). Looked up from germline, CDR1 is MRHNA and CDR2 is SNTAGT. Trimming took off 5 bases at V and 4 bases at J, with 23 bases between the two ends. CDR3 length: 17 amino acids. In DNA form, the CDR3 reads TGTGCCAGCAGTACTGGGGCCCTGGACAGCGGGATCTATGGCTACACCTTC. Protein product: CASSTGALDSGIYGYTF.

This chain's CDR3 is CASSDSYSNQPQHF. CDR3 sequence (DNA): TGTGCCAGCAGTGACAGTTATAGCAATCAGCCCCAGCATTTT. V is TRBV6-1 and J is TRBJ1-5; no firm D call. Per germline, CDR1 MNHNS and CDR2 SASEGT. V dropped 3 bases and J dropped 0 bases, with 6 bases sitting between them. CDR3 length: 14 amino acids.

The chain employs TRBV7-9 and TRBJ1-3, with no clear D. The CDR3 is 15 residues long. The V gene lost 2 bases and the J gene lost 5 bases, with 13 bases spanning the gap. Germline V gives CDR1 SEHNR, CDR2 FQNEAQ (reference sequence). Here the CDR3 reads CASSLISVLRNTIYF. CDR3 nucleotide sequence: TGTGCCAGCAGCTTAATCTCGGTCCTACGAAACACCATATATTTT.

This clone has just one count. The chain joins TRBV5-6 to TRBJ1-1; 8 bases align to TRBD1. V trimming: 5 bases; J trimming: 0 bases; junction bases outside the gene matches: 9. CDR1 is SGHDT and CDR2 is YYEEEE in the germline V gene. The CDR3 length is 16 residues. The CDR3 region has the DNA TGTGCCAGCAGTTCTGCTCGGACAGGGATGAACACTGAAGCTTTCTTT. Translating it yields CASSSARTGMNTEAFF.

V usage is TRBV6-6 and J usage is TRBJ2-2; D is possibly TRBD1 (5 bases). V lost 2 bases and J lost 4, with 11 bases in between. Looked up from germline, CDR1 is MNHNY and CDR2 is SVGAGI (reference sequence). The CDR3 is made up of 15 amino acids. The DNA for the CDR3 is TGTGCCAGCAGTTACGTGCAGGGCGGCACCGGGGAGCTGTTTTTT. Translated, it gives CASSYVQGGTGELFF.

The rearrangement uses TRBV27 and TRBJ1-6; D is unclear. With 6 bases removed from V and 8 bases from J, the gap between germline ends came to 17 bases. The germline gives CDR1 MNHEY, CDR2 SMNVEV (reference sequence). The CDR3 contains 15 residues. The CDR3 coding sequence is TGTGCCAGCAGCCGATCGGGGTTTTGGGATTCACCCCTCCACTTT. Its protein product is CASSRSGFWDSPLHF.

The V call is TRBV19, the J call TRBJ1-5; 8 bases fit TRBD1. V dropped 0 bases and J dropped 0; count of bases not matched to a gene: 19. This CDR3 region has 22 residues. Germline assignment: CDR1 LNHDA and CDR2 SQIVND (reference sequence). CDR3 residues: CASSIDENYRGFMKYSNQPQHF. DNA of the CDR3: TGTGCCAGTAGTATAGACGAAAATTACAGGGGGTTCATGAAATATAGCAATCAGCCCCAGCATTTT.

CDR3 protein: CASSFREGYEKLFF. CDR3 DNA: TGTGCCAGCAGCTTTAGGGAGGGGTATGAAAAACTGTTTTTT. The V and J genes are TRBV11-2 and TRBJ1-4; the D gene is possibly TRBD1 (5 bases). This CDR3 spans 14 amino acids. Trimming pared 3 bases from V and 6 bases from J, leaving 11 bases between. Germline V gene data show CDR1 as SGHAT and CDR2 as FQNNGV.

This chain uses TRBV7-9 with TRBJ2-7; 10 bases agree with TRBD2. J gave up 7 bases and V 3 bases, and 9 bases lay outside the gene matches. The CDR3 runs 15 residues. Germline V gene lookup returns CDR1 SEHNR and CDR2 FQNEAQ (reference sequence). In DNA, the CDR3 is TGTGCCAGCAGCTTTCAGCTAGCGGGAGCGGGGGAGCAGTACTTC. Amino acids: CASSFQLAGAGEQYF.